Listed below are T cell receptor beta chains from one sample, sequenced in a study of spatial heterogeneity in lung cancer. TCRdb redid the calling of the 5' RACE reads with MiXCR, one entry per CDR3 protein. The table records 20,000 to 25,000 distinct CDR3 sequences, around 8.5% of them present only once. Sequenced here: lung tumor tissue, sampled at surgery. The receptors derive from a male donor with early-stage non-small cell lung cancer. The CDR3 runs from the conserved cysteine through the conserved F or W. The D gene is left open where the match is weak. A row's size may be missing; if present it is once, few, many or a size class.

D gene | J gene | clone size | CDR3 length | V gene | CDR3 protein | CDR3 DNA
- | TRBJ2-1 | many | 16 | TRBV10-2 | CASSVEGYPSYNEQFF | TGCGCCAGCAGTGTAGAGGGTTACCCCTCCTACAATGAGCAGTTCTTC
TRBD2 | TRBJ2-1 | many | 17 | TRBV15 | CATSSPTGGARHNEQFF | TGTGCCACCAGCAGCCCAACCGGGGGGGCGCGCCACAATGAGCAGTTCTTC
- | TRBJ2-1 | many | 12 | TRBV3-1 | CASRLAYNEQFF | TGTGCCAGCAGATTAGCCTACAATGAGCAGTTCTTC
- | TRBJ1-1 | many | 12 | TRBV11-2 | CASSFLDTEAFF | TGTGCCAGCAGCTTTCTGGACACTGAAGCTTTCTTT
- | TRBJ1-2 | many | 13 | TRBV2 | CASSEWENYGYTF | TGTGCCAGCAGTGAATGGGAAAACTATGGCTACACCTTC
- | TRBJ2-4 | - | 14 | TRBV12-3/TRBV12-4 | CASSLTVAKNIQYF | TGTGCCAGCAGTTTAACGGTAGCCAAAAACATTCAGTACTTC
- | TRBJ2-5 | many | 12 | TRBV5-1 | CASSLSQETQYF | TGCGCCAGCAGCCTGAGCCAAGAGACCCAGTACTTC
TRBD1 | TRBJ1-1 | many | 16 | TRBV7-2 | CASSAQNRGQRTEAFF | TGTGCCAGCAGCGCTCAAAACAGGGGGCAGAGAACTGAAGCTTTCTTT
- | TRBJ2-5 | - | 13 | TRBV7-8 | CASSFSSPETQYF | TGTGCCAGCAGCTTTTCCAGCCCAGAGACCCAGTACTTC
TRBD2 | TRBJ2-7 | few | 15 | TRBV10-2 | CASSETSGRAYEQYF | TGCGCCAGCAGTGAGACTAGCGGGAGGGCCTACGAGCAGTACTTC
- | TRBJ1-4 | many | 14 | TRBV6-6 | CASSYSRLGEKLFF | TGTGCCAGCAGTTACTCCCGACTTGGGGAAAAACTGTTTTTT
TRBD2 | TRBJ2-1 | many | 15 | TRBV10-3 | CAINSLAGAGSEQFF | TGTGCCATCAACTCACTAGCGGGAGCTGGGTCTGAGCAGTTCTTC
- | TRBJ2-3 | once | 14 | TRBV28 | CASSYRGAGDTQYF | TGTGCCAGCAGTTATAGGGGGGCCGGAGATACGCAGTATTTT
- | TRBJ2-2 | many | 16 | TRBV9 | CASRVGALANTGELFF | TGTGCCAGCAGGGTCGGGGCATTAGCGAACACCGGGGAGCTGTTTTTT
- | TRBJ1-2 | - | 12 | TRBV7-9 | CASSLASHGYTF | TGTGCCAGCAGCTTAGCGAGCCATGGCTACACCTTC
TRBD1 | TRBJ1-1 | many | 14 | TRBV7-6 | CASSLTGQGTEAFF | TGTGCCAGCAGTTTAACTGGACAGGGCACTGAAGCTTTCTTT
TRBD2 | TRBJ2-5 | many | 16 | TRBV28 | CASSLLRTSGSETQYF | TGTGCCAGCAGTTTATTACGGACTAGCGGGAGCGAGACCCAGTACTTC
TRBD2 | TRBJ2-3 | - | 16 | TRBV7-2 | CASSAFGLAGTDTQYF | TGTGCCAGCAGCGCCTTCGGGCTAGCGGGAACAGATACGCAGTATTTT
TRBD1 | TRBJ1-1 | large | 14 | TRBV29-1 | CSGIPRQGGTEAFF | TGCAGCGGTATACCGCGACAGGGCGGGACTGAAGCTTTCTTT
TRBD2 | TRBJ2-5 | many | 16 | TRBV28 | CAISRSGAGGQETQYF | TGTGCCATCTCCCGATCCGGAGCGGGAGGACAAGAGACCCAGTACTTC
TRBD1 | TRBJ2-5 | many | 15 | TRBV7-2 | CASSLNIGGAETQYF | TGTGCCAGCAGCCTCAATATAGGGGGCGCAGAGACCCAGTACTTC
- | TRBJ2-5 | few | 14 | TRBV12-3/TRBV12-4 | CASSRWPGGETQYF | TGTGCCAGCAGCCGCTGGCCCGGGGGAGAGACCCAGTACTTC
- | TRBJ2-3 | - | 17 | TRBV4-3 | CASSQDLGSRATDTQYF | TGCGCCAGCAGCCAAGATTTGGGTAGCAGAGCAACAGATACGCAGTATTTT